Presented here are 25 T cell receptor beta chains from one specimen sequenced in a study of blood T cell repertoires in COVID-19. Assay used: immunoSEQ multiplex PCR; TCRdb lists only in-frame clones, some missing. Among tens of thousands of clones listed, roughly 89% were seen once. Sequenced: peripheral blood. The receptor set was obtained from a woman older than 75 with acute or convalescent COVID-19.

The rearrangement uses TRBV7-7 and TRBJ2-1; 9 nucleotides align to TRBD2. Germline V gives CDR1 SSHAT, CDR2 FNYEAQ (reference sequence). V lost 2 bases and J lost 6; bases outside the gene matches: 5. CDR3 length: 15 residues. CDR3 sequence: CASSLNLAGTNEQFF. CDR3 DNA sequence: TGTGCCAGCAGCTTAAACCTAGCGGGGACCAATGAGCAGTTCTTC. The full variable domain, completed using reference TRBV7-7 and TRBJ2-1, is GAGVSQSPRYKVTKRGQDVTLRCDPISSHATLYWYQQALGQGPEFLTYFNYEAQPDKSGLPSDRFSAERPEGSISTLTIQRTEQRDSAMYRCASSLNLAGTNEQFFGPGTRLTVL.

V usage is TRBV11-3 and J usage is TRBJ2-1; 8 nucleotides agree with TRBD1. The CDR3 totals 15 residues. Germline values: CDR1 SGHNT, CDR2 YENEEA. With 5 bases clipped from V and 5 bases from J, the junction kept 8 bases outside the gene matches. The CDR3 region is CASSARQGLNNEQFF. As DNA, the CDR3 is TGTGCCAGCAGCGCCCGACAGGGGTTGAACAATGAGCAGTTCTTC.

The V gene is TRBV19, the J gene TRBJ1-1, with D possibly matching TRBD1 (5 bases). The CDR3 contains 15 residues. Trimming took 4 bases from V and 0 from J, leaving 12 bases between them. From germline, CDR1 is LNHDA and CDR2 SQIVND (reference sequence). CDR3 amino acids: CASSTGLHMNTEAFF. In DNA, the CDR3 is TGTGCCAGTAGTACGGGACTTCACATGAACACTGAAGCTTTCTTT.

The CDR3 here is CASALGVNTGELFF. For the CDR3, the DNA is TGTGCCAGCGCGTTAGGGGTGAACACCGGGGAGCTGTTTTTT. The chain links TRBV7-9 to TRBJ2-2; TRBD1 might be the D (5 bases). The germline V gene encodes CDR1 SEHNR and CDR2 FQNEAQ (reference sequence). V lost 8 bases to trimming and J lost 1 base, with 11 bases between them. The CDR3 spans 14 residues.

The chain has TRBV7-8 and TRBJ1-2; possible D gene TRBD1, 6 bases. Looked up from germline, CDR1 is SGHVS and CDR2 is FQNEAQ. The V and J ends lost 6 bases and 3 bases respectively, with 17 bases between them. The CDR3 loop spans 15 amino acids. The CDR3 coding sequence is TGTGCCAGCAGTTCCCGGGACACGGCCTACTATGGCTACACCTTC. Residues: CASSSRDTAYYGYTF.

CDR3 sequence reads: CASRESGASTDTQYF. The CDR3 bases are TGTGCCAGCAGAGAAAGCGGGGCTAGCACAGATACGCAGTATTTT. The chain carries TRBV28 and TRBJ2-3, with TRBD2 matching over 7 bases. V shed 6 bases, J shed 0 bases, and the junction held 6 bases outside the gene matches. Germline CDR1 and CDR2: MDHEN and SYDVKM. The length of the CDR3 is 15 residues.

CDR3 nucleotides: TGTGCCAGCAGCAGAGACAGGGGCACCTATGGCTACACCTTC. Translated, it gives CASSRDRGTYGYTF. The chain is built from TRBV7-2 and TRBJ1-2, with 8 bases identical to TRBD1. The J segment lost 4 bases and the V segment lost 5 bases, leaving 6 bases of the junction unmatched. Germline loops: CDR1 SGHTA, CDR2 FQGNSA. The CDR3 extends over 14 amino acids.

CDR3 protein: CASSQDRRGGVPDTQYF. CDR3 in DNA: TGCGCCAGCAGCCAAGATCGGCGGGGGGGGGTCCCAGATACGCAGTATTTT. The chain is built from TRBV4-1 and TRBJ2-3, with 9 bases identical to TRBD2. V lost 0 bases and J lost 4; bases outside the gene matches: 8. This CDR3 is built from 17 residues. Germline CDR1 MGHRA, CDR2 YSYEKL.

The chain joins TRBV28 to TRBJ1-6, with TRBD1 identical over 9 bases. The CDR3 length is 16 residues. From germline, CDR1 is MDHEN and CDR2 SYDVKM. V lost 6 bases to trimming and J lost 5 bases; unmatched junction nucleotides: 8. The CDR3 nucleotides are TGTGCCAGCAGCCGGGTTAGGGACAGGGATAATTCACCCCTCCACTTT. Its protein product is CASSRVRDRDNSPLHF.

The chain has TRBV24-1 and TRBJ2-2; D gene ambiguous. Trimming took 4 bases from V and 2 from J, leaving 13 bases between them. Germline values: CDR1 KGHDR, CDR2 SFDVKD. This CDR3 region has 16 residues. The DNA for the CDR3 is TGTGCCACCAGTGAGCGTGAGGCATTCAACACCGGGGAGCTGTTTTTT. Amino acid sequence: CATSEREAFNTGELFF.

This clone appeared once. This sequence joins TRBV7-2 and TRBJ2-7, with TRBD2 matching over 9 bases. In germline, CDR1 is SGHTA, CDR2 FQGNSA. The CDR3 runs to 17 residues. With V trimmed by 5 bases and J by 3 bases, 14 bases remained unmatched. In nucleotides, the CDR3 is TGTGCCAGCAGCGGAGGGGCGCTAGCGGGGAGTGGCTACGAGCAGTACTTC. Its protein product is CASSGGALAGSGYEQYF. The full variable domain, rest sourced from reference TRBV7-2 and TRBJ2-7, is GAGVSQSPSNKVTEKGKDVELRCDPISGHTALYWYRQSLGQGLEFLIYFQGNSAPDKSGLPSDRFSAERTGGSVSTLTIQRTQQEDSAVYLCASSGGALAGSGYEQYFGPGTRLTVT.

The rearrangement uses TRBV30 and TRBJ2-7, with a tentative D call TRBD1 (6 bases). Trimming took 2 bases from V and 2 from J, leaving 13 bases between them. Germline V gene lookup returns CDR1 GTSNPN and CDR2 SVGIG (reference sequence). CDR3 length: 14 amino acids. In DNA, the CDR3 is TGTGCCTGGAGTCCGGCCCCAGGGGCCTACGAGCAGTACTTC. Its translation is CAWSPAPGAYEQYF.

This chain joins TRBV28 and TRBJ1-5; D unclear. This CDR3 has 13 amino acids. CDR1 and CDR2 (germline): MDHEN, SYDVKM. V was clipped by 3 bases and J by 5 bases, with 8 bases between them. CDR3 region: CASSFTVDQPQHF. In nucleotides, the CDR3 is TGTGCCAGCAGTTTTACAGTTGATCAGCCCCAGCATTTT. The full variable domain, its missing parts supplied by reference TRBV28 and TRBJ1-5, is DVKVTQSSRYLVKRTGEKVFLECVQDMDHENMFWYRQDPGLGLRLIYFSYDVKMKEKGDIPEGYSVSREKKERFSLILESASTNQTSMYLCASSFTVDQPQHFGDGTRLSIL.

A few counts support this clone. This chain joins TRBV6-5 and TRBJ2-1; 7 bases are a match to TRBD2. The CDR3 sequence is 13 residues long. CDR1 MNHEY and CDR2 SVGAGI come from the germline V gene. V trimming: 4 bases; J trimming: 9 bases; junction bases outside the gene matches: 6. CDR3: CASSSGLRGEQFF. CDR3 bases: TGTGCCAGCAGTTCGGGACTACGGGGTGAGCAGTTCTTC.

The chain links TRBV20-1 to TRBJ1-3; maybe TRBD1 (5 bases). Germline loops: CDR1 DFQATT, CDR2 SNEGSKA (reference sequence). Trimming pared 3 bases from V and 0 bases from J, leaving 18 bases between. The CDR3 totals 17 residues. The CDR3 nucleotides read TGCAGTGCTAGTGGGCGGGGGGACTTGGGCTCTGGAAACACCATATATTTT. Amino acid sequence: CSASGRGDLGSGNTIYF.

This rearrangement joins TRBV7-6 to TRBJ1-6; the D gene is possibly TRBD1 (6 bases). CDR1 and CDR2 from the germline V gene are SGHVS and FNYEAQ. V shed 1 base and J shed 12 bases, with 16 bases lying between them. The CDR3 is 15 amino acids. The CDR3 DNA reads as TGTGCCAGCAGCTTAGGACAGGCGCCAATGGGACCCCTCCACTTT. It specifies CASSLGQAPMGPLHF.

The J gene is TRBJ2-7, the V gene TRBV5-1; 10 bases agree with TRBD2. The CDR3 spans 15 residues. Germline V CDR1 and CDR2: SGHRS, YFSETQ. V lost 0 bases to trimming and J lost 4 bases; unmatched junction nucleotides: 4. CDR3 in DNA: TGCGCCAGCAGCTTGGAGACTAGCGGGCTTTACGAGCAGTACTTC. It codes for CASSLETSGLYEQYF.

This clone was counted once. This chain uses TRBV12-3 or TRBV12-4 with TRBJ1-5, with D uncertain. The CDR3 sequence is 13 residues long. V was cut by 3 bases and J by 5 bases, with 8 bases left in between. In nucleotides, the CDR3 is TGTGCCAGCAGTTTGAAGCTAGATCAGCCCCAGCATTTT. This gives the protein CASSLKLDQPQHF.

This rearrangement joins TRBV6-5 to TRBJ2-3; D possibly corresponds to TRBD1 (6 bases). Germline V gene sequence: CDR1 MNHEY, CDR2 SVGAGI. The CDR3 runs 14 residues. Trimming shortened V by 2 bases and J by 2 bases, and 8 bases separated the two germline ends. CDR3 sequence reads: CASSYDRPTDTQYF. In DNA form, the CDR3 reads TGTGCCAGCAGTTACGACAGGCCCACAGATACGCAGTATTTT.

The V and J genes are TRBV2 and TRBJ2-3; 9 nucleotides match TRBD2. CDR1 is SNHLY, CDR2 FYNNEI, per germline. V lost 6 bases, J lost 5 bases, and 6 bases stayed unmatched. The CDR3 has 14 amino acids. The CDR3 spells CASSVTSGLDTQYF. For the CDR3, the DNA is TGTGCCAGCAGCGTGACTAGCGGATTAGATACGCAGTATTTT.

This chain links TRBV2 with TRBJ1-5, with TRBD1 matching 7 bases. V lost 6 bases, J lost 4 bases, and 3 bases stayed unmatched. Germline CDR1 is SNHLY and CDR2 is FYNNEI. The CDR3 covers 13 residues. The CDR3 sequence is CASRGQLNQPQHF. The DNA for the CDR3 is TGTGCCAGCAGGGGACAGTTGAATCAGCCCCAGCATTTT.

This clone has only one observation. The CDR3 sequence is CASSPSTDRPRYYGYTF. The CDR3 bases are TGTGCCAGCAGCCCGAGTACTGACAGACCCCGATACTATGGCTACACCTTC. The chain recombines TRBV5-6 with TRBJ1-2; maybe TRBD1 (5 bases). Germline CDR1 SGHDT, CDR2 YYEEEE. V was cut by 4 bases and J by 3 bases, with 22 bases left in between. The CDR3 is 17 amino acids.

This clone was detected once. The rearrangement joins TRBV15 to TRBJ1-5; possible D gene TRBD1, 5 bases. The CDR3 spans 15 residues. V gave up 5 bases and J gave up 7 bases, with 18 bases separating them. CDR1 is LNHNV, CDR2 YYDKDF, per germline (reference sequence). CDR3 coding DNA: TGTGCCACCAGCGTACGGTCAACGGGGGACCAGCCCCAGCATTTT. Translating it yields CATSVRSTGDQPQHF.

V usage is TRBV7-3 and J usage is TRBJ1-1; no reliable D call. The CDR3 extends over 13 amino acids. CDR1 is SGHTA, CDR2 FQGTGA, per germline. V lost 5 bases and J 1 base, leaving 8 bases between the germline ends. Here the CDR3 DNA reads TGTGCCAGCAGCCGCTCAGAGAACACTGAAGCTTTCTTT. It is translated as CASSRSENTEAFF.

J is TRBJ1-5 and V is TRBV28, with no clear D. CDR1 and CDR2 (germline): MDHEN, SYDVKM. V lost 6 bases and J 3 bases, leaving 15 bases between the germline ends. The CDR3 runs 15 residues. Here the CDR3 reads CASSKDRGINQPQHF. For the CDR3, the DNA is TGTGCCAGCAGCAAGGATAGAGGTATCAATCAGCCCCAGCATTTT. The whole variable domain, remainder taken from reference TRBV28 and TRBJ1-5, is DVKVTQSSRYLVKRTGEKVFLECVQDMDHENMFWYRQDPGLGLRLIYFSYDVKMKEKGDIPEGYSVSREKKERFSLILESASTNQTSMYLCASSKDRGINQPQHFGDGTRLSIL.